This TCR beta chain was captured in a study of cytomegalovirus exposure and HLA in healthy donors. A note on this clone: Its antigen is not known.

Study conclusions and caveats: Sequencing probably produced one cluster of sequence variants that were highly shared. TCR beta sequences reportedly predicted most subjects' HLA-A and HLA-B alleles accurately.

The study ran its PCR with 60 Vbeta and 13 Jbeta primers. Repertoires were generated with immunoSEQ multiplex PCR, while TCRdb's copy carries only in-frame clones and drops some. Of 90,000 to 110,000 clones in the sample, 69% were seen once. Germline V lookup: CDR1 MNHEY, CDR2 SMNVEV (reference sequence). This CDR3 is built from 14 residues. Trimming at V came to 4 bases and at J to 2 bases, leaving 3 bases not matched to a gene. This sequence originates from an older woman in good health and CMV-seropositive. The chain links TRBV27 to TRBJ2-7; 9 nucleotides line up with TRBD1. Sequenced input: PBMCs. CDR3: CASSWTGATYEQYF. As DNA, the CDR3 is TGTGCCAGCAGTTGGACAGGGGCTACCTACGAGCAGTACTTC.